This passage covers 30 T cell receptor beta chains from one sample sequenced in a study of OX40 agonist ivuxolimab in advanced cancers. Measured with immunoSEQ multiplex PCR; TCRdb has only the in-frame clones, and not every one. In the table there are 45,000 to 55,000 clones, 83% of which are singletons. Here the sequenced sample was CD4+ or CD8+ T cells sorted from blood, taken in a trial of the OX40 agonist ivuxolimab. Source of these receptors: an adult with an advanced solid tumor such as melanoma, head and neck, liver or kidney cancer.

This chain joins TRBV28 and TRBJ1-2; TRBD1 matches 7 bases. V shed 6 bases, J shed 0 bases, and the junction held 4 bases outside the gene matches. Germline V gives CDR1 MDHEN, CDR2 SYDVKM. The CDR3 has 14 amino acids. The CDR3 region is CASSKGTANYGYTF. The CDR3 bases are TGTGCCAGCAGCAAGGGGACAGCTAACTATGGCTACACCTTC.

The rearrangement joins TRBV5-1 to TRBJ1-6; D is unclear. V was cut by 2 bases and J by 5 bases, with 8 bases left in between. There are 14 residues in the CDR3. Germline V gene sequence: CDR1 SGHRS, CDR2 YFSETQ. CDR3 in amino acids: CASSLRGDNSPLHF. The CDR3 nucleotides read TGCGCCAGCAGCTTACGGGGAGATAATTCACCCCTCCACTTT.

The chain has TRBV4-1 and TRBJ2-3; D is unclear. There are 14 residues in the CDR3. Between the trimmed V and J ends, which lost 6 bases and 0 bases, there was a span of 10 bases. Germline-derived CDR1 and CDR2 are MGHRA and YSYEKL. CDR3 region: CASSPSPSTDTQYF. CDR3 DNA sequence: TGCGCCAGCAGTCCGTCGCCAAGCACAGATACGCAGTATTTT.

The sample holds one count of this clone. The V and J genes are TRBV7-2 and TRBJ1-2; D possibly corresponds to TRBD1 (6 bases). V was trimmed by 5 bases and J by 4 bases, leaving 14 bases between them. CDR1 and CDR2 from the germline V gene are SGHTA and FQGNSA. This CDR3 comprises 14 residues. The CDR3 DNA reads as TGTGCCAGCAGCCCGACAGGCCTCCCCTATGGCTACACCTTC. Amino acids: CASSPTGLPYGYTF.

The chain employs TRBV7-2 and TRBJ2-1, with 11 bases fitting TRBD1. The CDR3 consists of 15 residues. The trim removed 4 bases at V and 8 bases at J, leaving 7 bases unmatched. Germline assignment: CDR1 SGHTA and CDR2 FQGNSA. This CDR3 reads CASSSLGTGGYEQFF. In DNA form, the CDR3 reads TGTGCCAGCAGCTCCCTGGGGACAGGGGGATATGAGCAGTTCTTC.

V gene TRBV5-4 combines with J gene TRBJ2-2; 14 nucleotides line up with TRBD2. The germline CDR1 and CDR2 sequences are SGHNT and YYREEE (reference sequence). Trimming cost V 4 bases and J 1 base; bases outside gene matches: 6. The CDR3 runs to 18 residues. The CDR3 spells CASSSLGLAGGNTGELFF. The CDR3 DNA follows: TGTGCCAGCAGCAGCTTAGGACTAGCGGGGGGGAACACCGGGGAGCTGTTTTTT.

The chain uses TRBV15 and TRBJ2-3; 8 bases align to TRBD1. Germline trimming cut 1 base from V and 3 bases from J; bases unmatched to any gene: 6. Germline CDR1 is LNHNV and CDR2 is YYDKDF (reference sequence). CDR3 length: 16 residues. CDR3 DNA sequence: TGTGCCACCAGCAGAGCCCAGGGGGCAATGACAGATACGCAGTATTTT. This codes for CATSRAQGAMTDTQYF.

The genes are TRBV6-5 and TRBJ2-7; 7 nucleotides match TRBD1. V lost 8 bases and J lost 6; bases outside the gene matches: 10. The CDR3 has 13 residues. CDR1 MNHEY and CDR2 SVGAGI come from the germline V gene. As DNA, the CDR3 is TGTGCCAGCGGCCAAAAAACAGGGGTCGAGCAGTACTTC. It yields the protein CASGQKTGVEQYF.

The chain combines TRBV11-3 with TRBJ1-1, with D maybe TRBD1 (5 bases). Germline V gene data show CDR1 as SGHNT and CDR2 as YENEEA. The V end was cut by 3 bases, the J end by 1 base, with 6 bases between. The CDR3 consists of 13 residues. The CDR3: CASSLQGNTEAFF. The CDR3 DNA reads as TGTGCCAGCAGCTTGCAGGGGAACACTGAAGCTTTCTTT.

The chain is built from TRBV7-6 and TRBJ2-7, with TRBD2 identical over 7 bases. There are 14 residues in the CDR3. With 6 bases clipped from V and 3 bases from J, the junction kept 8 bases outside the gene matches. In germline, CDR1 is SGHVS, CDR2 FNYEAQ. The CDR3 loop reads CASRQLGRGYEQYF. CDR3 coding DNA: TGTGCCAGCAGACAACTAGGGAGGGGCTACGAGCAGTACTTC.

This clone was recorded only once. The chain employs TRBV7-2 and TRBJ2-2; D is undetermined. This CDR3 spans 13 amino acids. V gave up 6 bases and J gave up 5 bases, with 10 bases separating them. Germline V lookup: CDR1 SGHTA, CDR2 FQGNSA. CDR3 nucleotides: TGTGCCAGCAGTCAGAGACGGACCGGGGAGCTGTTTTTT. Translated: CASSQRRTGELFF.

This chain links TRBV13 with TRBJ2-7, with TRBD2 identical over 11 bases. The V gene end was trimmed by 4 bases and the J gene end by 4 bases; junction bases not matched to a gene: 15. CDR3 size: 18 residues. CDR1 and CDR2 from the germline V gene are PRHDT and FYEKMQ (reference sequence). The CDR3 protein is CASSSSGLAGRGTYEQYF. Written as DNA, the CDR3 is TGTGCCAGCAGCTCCTCCGGACTAGCGGGTAGGGGGACTTACGAGCAGTACTTC.

The V gene is TRBV5-1, the J gene TRBJ2-2; D ambiguous. Trimming took off 5 bases at V and 0 bases at J, with 11 bases between the two ends. Per the germline V gene, CDR1 is SGHRS and CDR2 is YFSETQ. The CDR3 is 15 amino acids. Here the CDR3 reads CASRSQLANTGELFF. The CDR3 DNA is TGCGCCAGCAGATCCCAACTGGCGAACACCGGGGAGCTGTTTTTT. Using reference TRBV5-1 and TRBJ2-2 for the parts outside the CDR3, the full variable domain is KAGVTQTPRYLIKTRGQQVTLSCSPISGHRSVSWYQQTPGQGLQFLFEYFSETQRNKGNFPGRFSGRQFSNSRSEMNVSTLELGDSALYLCASRSQLANTGELFFGEGSRLTVL.

The chain couples TRBV7-2 to TRBJ2-2; the match to TRBD1 covers 8 bases. This CDR3 contains 16 residues. Germline V gene lookup returns CDR1 SGHTA and CDR2 FQGNSA. The trim removed 5 bases at V and 7 bases at J, leaving 12 bases unmatched. The CDR3 loop is CASSLTWDRNYGELFF. The CDR3 region has the DNA TGTGCCAGCAGCCTAACCTGGGACAGGAATTACGGGGAGCTGTTTTTT.

The V and J genes are TRBV7-2 and TRBJ2-7; 10 bases align to TRBD1. Germline CDR1 is SGHTA and CDR2 is FQGNSA. Germline trimming cut 0 bases from V and 0 bases from J; bases unmatched to any gene: 5. The CDR3 consists of 17 residues. CDR3 DNA: TGTGCCAGCAGCTTAGCGGGACAGGGGTCGGGCTCCTACGAGCAGTACTTC. It codes for CASSLAGQGSGSYEQYF.

This clone has just one count. The DNA for the CDR3 is TGCGCCAGCAGCCAACGAAGGGGGGCGGGCTCCTACAATGAGCAGTTCTTC. Protein sequence: CASSQRRGAGSYNEQFF. The genes are TRBV4-3 and TRBJ2-1; D could derive from TRBD1 or TRBD2 (6 bases each). The germline V and J ends were trimmed by 2 bases and 0 bases, with 14 bases remaining between them. The CDR3 sequence is 17 residues long. In germline, CDR1 is LGHNA, CDR2 YSLEER.

The chain combines TRBV6-5 with TRBJ2-1; TRBD1 might be the D (6 bases). The V gene lost 6 bases and the J gene lost 14 bases, with 14 bases spanning the gap. The V gene's germline CDR1 is MNHEY and CDR2 SVGAGI. CDR3 length equals 11 residues. In DNA, the CDR3 is TGTGCCAGCAGGTACCGGGACACCGAGTTCTTC. Translating it yields CASRYRDTEFF.

This chain joins TRBV7-8 and TRBJ1-4; 8 bases map to TRBD1. Germline loops: CDR1 SGHVS, CDR2 FQNEAQ. The CDR3 extends over 19 amino acids. With 5 bases clipped from V and 10 bases from J, the junction kept 24 bases outside the gene matches. Here the CDR3 reads CASSTRGWGQDPNVGKLFF. For the CDR3, the DNA is TGTGCCAGCAGCACCCGCGGGTGGGGACAGGACCCCAATGTGGGAAAACTGTTTTTT.

The chain combines TRBV6-1 with TRBJ2-7; 7 bases agree with TRBD1. CDR3 length equals 13 residues. Unmatched junction bases numbered 5, after V lost 6 bases and J lost 3 bases. CDR1 and CDR2 from the germline V gene are MNHNS and SASEGT. CDR3: CASREQGLYEQYF. In DNA, the CDR3 is TGTGCCAGCAGGGAACAGGGGCTCTACGAGCAGTACTTC.

V is TRBV7-8 and J is TRBJ2-7; weak D call: TRBD1 (5 bases). CDR3 length equals 11 residues. V lost 5 bases and J 9 bases, leaving 11 bases between the germline ends. Germline-derived CDR1 and CDR2 are SGHVS and FQNEAQ. The DNA for the CDR3 is TGTGCCAGCAGCGCTGGGGCAGCGCAGTACTTC. Translation gives CASSAGAAQYF.

The gene calls are TRBV5-1 and TRBJ2-3; D may be TRBD1 or TRBD2 (5 bases each). CDR1 and CDR2 (germline): SGHRS, YFSETQ. This CDR3 spans 14 amino acids. V lost 4 bases, J lost 1 base, and 10 bases lay in between. The CDR3 spells CASSPGPRTDTQYF. Here the CDR3 DNA reads TGCGCCAGCAGCCCGGGACCACGCACAGATACGCAGTATTTT.

V gene TRBV18 combines with J gene TRBJ2-7, with a weak D call TRBD2 (6 bases). The V and J ends lost 3 bases and 4 bases respectively, with 16 bases between them. Per the germline V gene, CDR1 is KGHSH and CDR2 is LQKENI. This CDR3 is built from 15 residues. The CDR3 is CASSPPRTSGYEQYF. The CDR3 bases are TGTGCCAGCTCACCTCCTCGGACCAGCGGGTACGAGCAGTACTTC.

This clone has a single count. CDR3 in DNA: TGTGCCAGCAGCGTAGAGAGCGGCCCCTACGAGCAGTACTTC. Translation gives CASSVESGPYEQYF. The rearrangement uses TRBV9 and TRBJ2-7; D might be TRBD2 (5 bases). The ends were cut back, 0 bases at V and 2 bases at J, with 9 bases in the middle. Germline V lookup: CDR1 SGDLS, CDR2 YYNGEE. The CDR3 spans 14 residues. Drawing the rest from reference TRBV9 and TRBJ2-7, the complete variable domain is DSGVTQTPKHLITATGQRVTLRCSPRSGDLSVYWYQQSLDQGLQFLIQYYNGEERAKGNILERFSAQQFPDLHSELNLSSLELGDSALYFCASSVESGPYEQYFGPGTRLTVT.

Points on this clone: The same CDR3 is also encoded by other DNA sequences in this sample. This sequence joins TRBV21-1 and TRBJ1-5; the table's D call TRBD1 went unverified against the DNA. TRBV21-1 is shown as a pseudogene. CDR3 length: 15 amino acids. This chain's CDR3 is CASRDSANSNQPQHF. The CDR3 DNA is TGTGCCAGCAGGGACAGTGCCAATAGCAATCAGCCCCAGCATTTT.

This clone was recorded once. The V call is TRBV6-1, the J call TRBJ2-1; a possible D gene is TRBD2 (6 bases). Germline CDR1 is MNHNS and CDR2 is SASEGT. Trimming stripped 8 bases from V and 5 bases from J, with 16 bases between. The CDR3 sequence is 14 residues long. The CDR3 DNA reads as TGTGCCAGCTCGGGCTGGAGGGAGGACAATGAGCAGTTCTTC. Amino acid sequence: CASSGWREDNEQFF.

The chain is built from TRBV5-1 and TRBJ1-2; possible D gene TRBD1, 6 bases. With 4 bases removed from V and 6 bases from J, the gap between germline ends came to 13 bases. The CDR3 is made up of 13 amino acids. Germline V gives CDR1 SGHRS, CDR2 YFSETQ. In nucleotides, the CDR3 is TGCGCCAGCAGCCCGAGAGGGGGGGATGGCTACACCTTC. It translates to CASSPRGGDGYTF.

The rearrangement joins TRBV7-9 to TRBJ1-1, with unresolved D. The CDR3 is 14 residues long. In germline, CDR1 is SEHNR, CDR2 FQNEAQ (reference sequence). V dropped 6 bases and J dropped 1 base, with 12 bases sitting between them. CDR3 DNA sequence: TGTGCCAGCAGTGCCAGCTGGAGGAACACTGAAGCTTTCTTT. It is translated as CASSASWRNTEAFF.

The V and J genes are TRBV2 and TRBJ2-3; 9 bases align to TRBD2. Germline V CDR1 and CDR2: SNHLY, FYNNEI. With V trimmed by 7 bases and J by 6 bases, 8 bases remained unmatched. CDR3 length equals 14 residues. In DNA form, the CDR3 reads TGTGCCAGCACCCTTAGCGGGGGCGGGGATACGCAGTATTTT. This translates into CASTLSGGGDTQYF.

The chain links TRBV7-2 to TRBJ1-1, with TRBD1 matching over 7 bases. J lost 4 bases, V lost 5 bases, and 7 bases had no gene match. There are 14 residues in the CDR3. Per germline, CDR1 SGHTA and CDR2 FQGNSA. Here the CDR3 DNA reads TGTGCCAGCAGCGAGGACAGGTTTAGCACTGAAGCTTTCTTT. Its protein product is CASSEDRFSTEAFF.

The rearrangement joins TRBV4-1 to TRBJ1-2, with unresolved D. V was pared by 0 bases and J by 4 bases, with 9 bases between. The germline V gene encodes CDR1 MGHRA and CDR2 YSYEKL. CDR3 length equals 14 residues. Here the CDR3 reads CASSQDPVIYGYTF. CDR3 nucleotide sequence: TGCGCCAGCAGCCAAGATCCAGTCATCTATGGCTACACCTTC.